This TCR beta chain was recovered during a study of blood T cell repertoires in COVID-19. Study at large: Acute and convalescent COVID-19 specimens originated in the United States, Italy and Spain. T cells, B-cell-depleted T cells, or PBMCs provided the cDNA or gDNA that served as material.

Trimming removed 3 bases from V and 2 bases from J; junction bases left unmatched: 1. Germline V lookup: CDR1 SEHNR, CDR2 FQNEAQ (reference sequence). The CDR3 extends over 15 amino acids. In the authors' methods: Scientists estimated how many nucleated cells there were by amplifying reference gene primers. The data were produced by immunoSEQ multiplex PCR, yet TCRdb's version contains in-frame clones alone and is incomplete. V, J and clone size are taken as reported in that table, and D and trimming were inferred from the DNA itself. Of 450,000 or so clones in the sample, approximately 90% were seen once.

Sequencing was done on a sample of peripheral blood. V usage is TRBV7-9 and J usage is TRBJ1-2; 12 bases are shared with TRBD1. This receptor was obtained from a young man with COVID-19, enrolled during active disease. CDR3 residues: CASSLGTGGNYGYTF. The CDR3 nucleotides are TGTGCCAGCAGCTTGGGGACAGGGGGCAACTATGGCTACACCTTC.